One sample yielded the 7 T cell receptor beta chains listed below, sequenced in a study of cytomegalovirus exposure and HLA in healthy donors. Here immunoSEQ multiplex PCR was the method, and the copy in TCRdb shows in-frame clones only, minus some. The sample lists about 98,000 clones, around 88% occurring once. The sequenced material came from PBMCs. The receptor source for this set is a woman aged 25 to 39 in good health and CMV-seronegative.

CDR3 sequence reads: CASSSHPSGDSEQFF. The DNA of the CDR3 is TGCGCCAGCAGCTCTCATCCTAGCGGGGACAGTGAGCAGTTCTTC. The chain recombines TRBV5-1 with TRBJ2-1; 9 bases are a match to TRBD2. The CDR3 spans 15 residues. CDR1 and CDR2 from the germline V gene are SGHRS and YFSETQ. The V segment lost 3 bases and the J segment 9 bases; nucleotides outside the gene matches: 10.

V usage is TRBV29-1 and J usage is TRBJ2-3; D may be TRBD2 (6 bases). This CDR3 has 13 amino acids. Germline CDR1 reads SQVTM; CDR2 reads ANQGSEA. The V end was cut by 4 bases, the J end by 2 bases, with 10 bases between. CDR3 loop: CSVGRGYTDTQYF. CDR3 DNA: TGCAGCGTTGGACGGGGGTACACAGATACGCAGTATTTT.

The CDR3 is CASSEQAYDEQFF. CDR3 sequence (DNA): TGTGCCAGCAGCGAGCAAGCTTACGATGAGCAGTTCTTC. The chain combines TRBV9 with TRBJ2-1; unclear D gene. Germline CDR1 SGDLS, CDR2 YYNGEE. Deletions cut 3 bases from V and 8 bases from J, with 12 bases between. The CDR3 spans 13 residues.

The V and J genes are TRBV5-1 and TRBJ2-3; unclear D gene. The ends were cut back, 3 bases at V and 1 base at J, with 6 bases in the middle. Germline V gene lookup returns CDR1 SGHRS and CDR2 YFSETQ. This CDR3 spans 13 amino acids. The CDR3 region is CASSSVGTDTQYF. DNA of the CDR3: TGCGCCAGCAGCTCGGTGGGCACAGATACGCAGTATTTT.

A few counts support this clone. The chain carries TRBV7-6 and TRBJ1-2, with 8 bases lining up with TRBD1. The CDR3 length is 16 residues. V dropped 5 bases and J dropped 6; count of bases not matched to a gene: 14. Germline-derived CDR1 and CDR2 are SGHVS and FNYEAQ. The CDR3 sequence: CASSPWTGRRADGYTF. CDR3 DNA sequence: TGTGCCAGCAGCCCCTGGACAGGGAGAAGAGCGGATGGCTACACCTTC. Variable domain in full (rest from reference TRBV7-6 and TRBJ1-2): GAGVSQSPRYKVTKRGQDVALRCDPISGHVSLYWYRQALGQGPEFLTYFNYEAQQDKSGLPNDRFSAERPEGSISTLTIQRTEQRDSAMYRCASSPWTGRRADGYTFGSGTRLTVV.

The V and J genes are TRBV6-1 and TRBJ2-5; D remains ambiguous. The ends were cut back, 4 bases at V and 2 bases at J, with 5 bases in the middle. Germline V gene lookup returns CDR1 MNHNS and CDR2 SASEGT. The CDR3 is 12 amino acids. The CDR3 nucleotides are TGTGCCAGCAGTGTACAGCAAGAGACCCAGTACTTC. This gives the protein CASSVQQETQYF.

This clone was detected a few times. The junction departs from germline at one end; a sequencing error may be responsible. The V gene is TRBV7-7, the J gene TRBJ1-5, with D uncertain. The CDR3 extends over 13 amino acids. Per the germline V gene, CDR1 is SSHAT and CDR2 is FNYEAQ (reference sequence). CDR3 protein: CASSAQSGAPQHF. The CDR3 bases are TGTGCTAGCAGCGCACAGTCAGGTGCGCCCCAGCATTTT.